Below are 6 T cell receptor beta chains sequenced from a single sample in a study of a mutant IDH1 vaccine in newly diagnosed glioma. Sample time point: week 5, during vaccination. Doses consisted of 300 ug of mutant IDH1 20-mer peptide each, paired with topical imiquimod. Method: immunoSEQ multiplex PCR; TCRdb's copy keeps in-frame clones and lacks some. This sample carries about 38,000 clones, approximately 78% of them seen once, and the ten largest clones take 5.5%. Their specific antigens are unknown. The source was PBMCs, collected from a glioma patient whose treatment included an IDH1 peptide vaccine. The source is a man aged 40-49 years with glioma.

The chain couples TRBV10-2 to TRBJ2-3, with D unresolved. Trimming removed 6 bases at V and 3 bases at J, with 10 bases between. The length of the CDR3 is 13 residues. Germline values: CDR1 WSHSY, CDR2 SAAADI. CDR3 nucleotides: TGCGCCAGCAGGGGCCCAGCTACAGATACGCAGTATTTT. Its translation is CASRGPATDTQYF.

This clone was observed once. This chain uses TRBV5-1 with TRBJ2-5, with TRBD2 as a possible D gene (7 bases). The CDR3 extends over 16 amino acids. Trimming removed 3 bases at V and 7 bases at J, with 22 bases between. Germline assignment: CDR1 SGHRS and CDR2 YFSETQ. CDR3 nucleotides: TGCGCCAGCAGCTGGGGGGCTAGCGGAACCCCGGGGACCCAGTACTTC. Translated, it gives CASSWGASGTPGTQYF.

This sequence joins TRBV27 and TRBJ1-2; a possible D gene is TRBD1 (6 bases). The germline V gene has CDR1 MNHEY and CDR2 SMNVEV (reference sequence). Deletions cut 8 bases from V and 8 bases from J, with 30 bases between. The CDR3 extends over 17 amino acids. CDR3 in amino acids: CASPLLSNRAIRWGYTF. As DNA, the CDR3 is TGTGCCAGCCCCCTGTTGTCCAACAGGGCTATACGATGGGGCTACACCTTC.

This chain connects TRBV29-1 to TRBJ1-6, with 9 bases matching TRBD1. Germline loops: CDR1 SQVTM, CDR2 ANQGSEA. The CDR3 is 13 residues long. Trimming took 7 bases from V and 9 from J; bases not matched to a gene: 7. This CDR3 reads CSAADRGGSPLHF. The CDR3 DNA sequence: TGCAGCGCGGCCGACAGGGGGGGTTCACCCCTCCACTTT.

The chain is built from TRBV9 and TRBJ2-5, with 9 positions matching TRBD2. This CDR3 has 14 residues. Germline CDR1 is SGDLS and CDR2 is YYNGEE. The V gene end was trimmed by 4 bases and the J gene end by 2 bases; junction bases not matched to a gene: 3. The CDR3 region has the DNA TGTGCCAGCAGCCGAGCGGGGGGACAAGAGACCCAGTACTTC. Protein sequence: CASSRAGGQETQYF. The complete variable domain, with remaining parts taken from reference TRBV9 and TRBJ2-5, reads DSGVTQTPKHLITATGQRVTLRCSPRSGDLSVYWYQQSLDQGLQFLIQYYNGEERAKGNILERFSAQQFPDLHSELNLSSLELGDSALYFCASSRAGGQETQYFGPGTRLLVL.

The chain is built from TRBV7-3 and TRBJ2-1; a weak D match, TRBD1 (6 bases). Trimming stripped 5 bases from V and 3 bases from J, with 14 bases between. CDR1 SGHTA and CDR2 FQGTGA come from the germline V gene. The length of the CDR3 is 15 residues. The CDR3 region has the DNA TGTGCCAGCAGCCGTACCACAGGGAACTACAATGAGCAGTTCTTC. Its translation is CASSRTTGNYNEQFF.